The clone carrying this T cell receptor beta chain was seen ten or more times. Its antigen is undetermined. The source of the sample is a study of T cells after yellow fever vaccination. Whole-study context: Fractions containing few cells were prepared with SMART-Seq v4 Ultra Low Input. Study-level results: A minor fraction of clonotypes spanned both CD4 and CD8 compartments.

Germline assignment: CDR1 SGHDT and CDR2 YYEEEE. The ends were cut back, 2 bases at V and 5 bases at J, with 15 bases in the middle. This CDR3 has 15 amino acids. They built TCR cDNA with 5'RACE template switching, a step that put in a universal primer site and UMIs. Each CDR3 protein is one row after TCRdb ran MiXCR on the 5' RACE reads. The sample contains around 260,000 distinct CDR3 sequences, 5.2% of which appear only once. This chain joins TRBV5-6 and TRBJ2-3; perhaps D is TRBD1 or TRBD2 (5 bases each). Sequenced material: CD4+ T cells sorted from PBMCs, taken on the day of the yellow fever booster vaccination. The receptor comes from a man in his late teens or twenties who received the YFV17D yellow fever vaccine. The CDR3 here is CASSLTGTFLDTQYF. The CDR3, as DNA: TGTGCCAGCAGCTTAACCGGGACCTTCTTAGATACGCAGTATTTT.